This is a list of T cell receptor beta chains from one sample in a study of blood T cell repertoires in COVID-19. Sequencing used immunoSEQ multiplex PCR; TCRdb keeps in-frame clones, though not all of them. The data contain hundreds of thousands of clones, roughly nine tenths of them singletons. The sample was peripheral blood. These receptors were collected from a young woman with COVID-19, enrolled during active disease. CDR3s include the opening cysteine and the closing phenylalanine or tryptophan. A D gene is named only where the DNA matches it firmly. Clone size appears in some rows only: once, few, many, or a class for an expanded clone.

V gene,D gene,J gene,clone size,CDR3 DNA,CDR3 protein
TRBV5-1,NA,TRBJ1-1,NA,TGCGCCAGCAGCTTGGGGTGGGGGGTACAGAACACTGAAGCTTTCTTT,CASSLGWGVQNTEAFF
TRBV15,NA,TRBJ2-7,NA,TGTGCCACCAGCAGGGTCCCATGGGCCGAGCAGTACTTC,CATSRVPWAEQYF
TRBV7-2,TRBD1,TRBJ2-7,NA,TGTGCCAGCAGCTTAGATTGGACAGGGGCCTACGAGCAGTACTTC,CASSLDWTGAYEQYF
TRBV6-5,NA,TRBJ1-2,NA,TGTGCCAGCAGGGAGACAGGACTCTATGGCTACACCTTC,CASRETGLYGYTF
TRBV29-1,NA,TRBJ2-2,NA,TGCAGCGTCTTAAAAACGAACACCGGGGAGCTGTTTTTT,CSVLKTNTGELFF
TRBV7-2,NA,TRBJ2-4,NA,TGTGCCAGCAGCTTAGGAGGCAGGGCTCCCAAAAACATTCAGTACTTC,CASSLGGRAPKNIQYF
TRBV2,NA,TRBJ1-1,NA,TGTGCCAGCAGTTCCCTCCCTAACACTGAAGCTTTCTTT,CASSSLPNTEAFF
TRBV5-1,TRBD1,TRBJ1-2,NA,TGCGCCAGCAGCCCGGAGGACAGGGGGTACACCTTC,CASSPEDRGYTF
TRBV3-1/TRBV3-2,TRBD1,TRBJ1-6,NA,TGTGCCAGCAGCCAGGGACAGGGGGCTGTTGGATCTTCACCCCTCCACTTT,CASSQGQGAVGSSPLHF
TRBV18,TRBD1,TRBJ1-6,NA,TGTGCCAGCTCACCAGACAGGGGATTCGGATCACCCCTCCACTTT,CASSPDRGFGSPLHF
TRBV28,TRBD1,TRBJ1-5,NA,TGTGCCAGCAGCCCTGCCGGACAGGGAGTCGGCAATCAGCCCCAGCATTTT,CASSPAGQGVGNQPQHF
TRBV11-3,TRBD2,TRBJ2-1,NA,TGTGCCAGCAGCTTAGAGGCGGGAGGGCGTTTCGATGAGCAGTTCTTC,CASSLEAGGRFDEQFF
TRBV11-2,TRBD1,TRBJ1-3,NA,TGTGCCAGCAGCTTAGGGACAGGAACCTACTCTGGAAACACCATATATTTT,CASSLGTGTYSGNTIYF
TRBV5-1,NA,TRBJ1-3,once,TGCGCCAGCAGCTTACAGGAGACTGGAAACACCATATATTTT,CASSLQETGNTIYF
TRBV6-4,NA,TRBJ2-2,few,TGTGCCAGCAGTGACGGCCGGACAGCTACCGGGGAGCTGTTTTTT,CASSDGRTATGELFF
TRBV5-1,TRBD2,TRBJ2-3,few,TGCGCCAGCAGCTTTCGTGGCGGGGGGACCTCAGATACGCAGTATTTT,CASSFRGGGTSDTQYF
TRBV6-2/TRBV6-3,TRBD1,TRBJ2-7,NA,TGTGCCAGCAGTTCCCATAGGGGGCTTCTCTACGAGCAGTACTTC,CASSSHRGLLYEQYF
TRBV7-8,TRBD2,TRBJ2-3,few,TGTGCCAGCAGCTTATTCGGACTAGCCCCTACGCAGTATTTT,CASSLFGLAPTQYF
TRBV6-1,NA,TRBJ2-1,NA,TGTGCCAGCAATGAAGAAAGAAACATCTACAATGAGCAGTTCTTC,CASNEERNIYNEQFF
TRBV10-2,NA,TRBJ1-6,once,TGCGCCAGCAGTGAGGGGTGGGGCCCTTCACCCCTCCACTTT,CASSEGWGPSPLHF
TRBV28,NA,TRBJ2-7,NA,TGTGCCAGCAGTTTAGGCGGCCTCGGGTACGAGCAGTACTTC,CASSLGGLGYEQYF
TRBV7-9,NA,TRBJ2-7,few,TGTGCCAGCAGCCGGGGGGCGTACGAGCAGTACTTC,CASSRGAYEQYF
TRBV30,TRBD2,TRBJ2-6,NA,TGTGCGGGGGTGGGGGGGGGTGGGGCCAACGTCCTGACTTTC,CAGVGGGGANVLTF
TRBV7-9,NA,TRBJ2-7,once,TGTGCCAGCAGCTCCGAGGAGGGGCCCTACGAGCAGTACTTC,CASSSEEGPYEQYF
TRBV6-6,NA,TRBJ2-1,few,TGTGCCAGCAGTTACTCGAGGGTTTACAATGAGCAGTTCTTC,CASSYSRVYNEQFF
TRBV15,TRBD2,TRBJ2-1,NA,TGTGCCACCAGCAGGGGACTAGCGAACAATGAGCAGTTCTTC,CATSRGLANNEQFF
TRBV3-1/TRBV3-2,NA,TRBJ1-2,NA,TGTGCCAGCAGCCAAGGAAACACGGCAAGCGGTGGCTACACCTTC,CASSQGNTASGGYTF
TRBV7-6,TRBD2,TRBJ2-2,NA,TGTGCCAGCAGCTTAGATAGCGGGAGGGCCGCGGGGGAGCTGTTTTTT,CASSLDSGRAAGELFF
TRBV11-2,NA,TRBJ1-2,NA,TGTGCCAGCCGCCACCTGAGGGGGGGCTATGGCTACACCTTC,CASRHLRGGYGYTF
TRBV11-2,NA,TRBJ1-1,NA,TGTGCCAGCAGCTTAGTACCCGGGTTAACTGAAGCTTTCTTT,CASSLVPGLTEAFF
TRBV7-2,NA,TRBJ1-6,NA,TGTGCCAGCAGCCGCCAGGGGACTAATAATTCACCCCTCCACTTT,CASSRQGTNNSPLHF